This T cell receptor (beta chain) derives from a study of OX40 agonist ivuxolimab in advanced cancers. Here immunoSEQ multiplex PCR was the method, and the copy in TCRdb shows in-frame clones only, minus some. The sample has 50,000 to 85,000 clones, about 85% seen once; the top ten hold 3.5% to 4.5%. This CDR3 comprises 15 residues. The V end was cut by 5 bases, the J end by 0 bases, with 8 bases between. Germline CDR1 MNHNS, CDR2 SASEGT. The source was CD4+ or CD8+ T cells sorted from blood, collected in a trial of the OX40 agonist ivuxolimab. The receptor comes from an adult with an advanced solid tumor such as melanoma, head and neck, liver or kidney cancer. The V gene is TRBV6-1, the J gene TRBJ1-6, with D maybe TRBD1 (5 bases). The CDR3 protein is CASSSGSSYNSPLHF. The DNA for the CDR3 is TGTGCCAGCAGTTCAGGGAGCTCCTATAATTCACCCCTCCACTTT.